This TCR beta chain was recorded in a study of blood T cell repertoires in COVID-19. The CDR3 has 17 amino acids. Sequencing was performed with immunoSEQ multiplex PCR; in TCRdb, only in-frame clones are kept and a portion is missing. Of 150,000 to 200,000 clones listed, around 83% were seen once; the top ten hold about 7%. The sequencing sample was made of peripheral blood. The rearrangement uses TRBV21-1 and TRBJ1-5; TRBD1 reflects the table's D call only, with no check against the DNA. TRBV21-1 is deemed a pseudogene. The TCR comes from an elderly woman in a cohort sampled during active or convalescent COVID-19. CDR3 DNA: TGTGCCAGCAGCAAAGTCAGAGGACAGGGGAGCAATCAGCCCCAGCATTTT. Protein product: CASSKVRGQGSNQPQHF.